The T cell receptor beta chain described here comes from a study of blood T cell repertoires in COVID-19. Study context: The origin of the acute and convalescent COVID-19 samples was the United States, Italy and Spain. PBMCs, B-cell-depleted T cells, or T cells were the source of the cDNA or gDNA that made up the material.

The assay was immunoSEQ multiplex PCR, and TCRdb's table has in-frame clones only and misses some. The sample contains about 170,000 clones, approximately 83% of which appear only once. Trimming left V 8 bases short and J 0 bases short, with 4 bases between. CDR3 length: 11 residues. Germline V CDR1 and CDR2: MDHEN, SYDVKM. The sample consisted of peripheral blood. The genes are TRBV28 and TRBJ1-1; D unclear. The receptor comes from a human donor with acute or convalescent COVID-19. The donor label of this sample is uncertain. As DNA, the CDR3 is TGTGCCAGCGGCCTGAACACTGAAGCTTTCTTT. Protein product: CASGLNTEAFF.